This TCR beta chain was sequenced during a study of identical twins. From the 5' RACE reads, TCRdb called clonotypes with MiXCR, one entry per CDR3 protein. Of 650,000 to 750,000 distinct CDR3 sequences in the sample, approximately 21% were seen once. Germline V gene sequence: CDR1 DFQATT, CDR2 SNEGSKA (reference sequence). This CDR3 region has 14 residues. V was cut by 3 bases and J by 4 bases, with 13 bases left in between. This clonotype was counted a few times. The data were also submitted as part of a second study, on T cells expressing NK-cell markers. That paper notes: Among the experiments, several used an anti-gamma-delta TCR antibody to restrict sorting to alpha-beta TCR T cells.

This clonotype originated in a woman under 30 in good health. The V and J genes are TRBV20-1 and TRBJ1-5, with TRBD1 as a possible D gene (6 bases). Sample: PBMCs. In DNA form, the CDR3 reads TGCAGTGCTAGCTTTAGGGGGACGAATCAGCCCCAGCATTTT. It specifies CSASFRGTNQPQHF.